This T cell receptor (beta chain) was sequenced for a study of OX40 agonist ivuxolimab in advanced cancers. Study-wide background: Participants, 82.7% male, averaged around 64 years of age, ranging from about 23 to 80.

Exclusion applied to patients with autoimmune disease history or systemic immunosuppression. CDR3 length: 17 residues. Trimming removed 0 bases from V and 0 bases from J, with 16 bases in between. Germline V gene lookup returns CDR1 SGHRS and CDR2 YFSETQ. As for this clone: The antigen remains unidentified.

The study's findings and limits: Within 6 weeks, CD4+ and CD8+ blood T cells expanded clonally at 0.1 to 3.0 mg/kg.

Method: immunoSEQ multiplex PCR; TCRdb's copy keeps in-frame clones and lacks some. The sample gives 70,000 to 95,000 clones, 85% to 90% of which show up once; 0.65% to 0.95% is in the top ten. This sample comprised CD4+ or CD8+ T cells sorted from blood, obtained in a trial of the OX40 agonist ivuxolimab. The sequence was collected from an adult with an advanced solid tumor such as melanoma, head and neck, liver or kidney cancer. The rearrangement uses TRBV5-1 and TRBJ2-7; tentative D call: TRBD2 (6 bases). The DNA of the CDR3 is TGCGCCAGCAGCTTGGCCGCGGGACGGACAATCTCCTACGAGCAGTACTTC. It yields the protein CASSLAAGRTISYEQYF. The whole variable domain, filled in from reference TRBV5-1 and TRBJ2-7, reads KAGVTQTPRYLIKTRGQQVTLSCSPISGHRSVSWYQQTPGQGLQFLFEYFSETQRNKGNFPGRFSGRQFSNSRSEMNVSTLELGDSALYLCASSLAAGRTISYEQYFGPGTRLTVT.